Sequencing of this TCR beta chain was carried out in a study of tumor-infiltrating lymphocytes in primary liver carcinoma. Researchers drew blood RNA from unsorted whole blood and extracted germline DNA as well. With 6 bases clipped from V and 9 bases from J, the junction kept 13 bases outside the gene matches. In germline, CDR1 is SQVTM, CDR2 ANQGSEA. The CDR3 runs 15 residues. A primer matching the constant region was used to make TCR beta cDNA from approximately 500 ng of total RNA. Three nested multiplex PCR rounds of slightly modified ARM-PCR generated TCR beta libraries. Each of the first two PCR rounds ran nine to ten cycles with TRBV1-TRBV30 forward and C-beta reverse primers. MiXCR was run by TCRdb on the multiplex PCR reads, yielding one entry per CDR3 protein. The table has a few hundred thousand distinct CDR3 sequences, about three fifths seen once; the top ten hold around 15%.

The chain couples TRBV29-1 to TRBJ2-1; 11 bases align to TRBD2. The sequencing sample was made of peripheral blood. The TCR comes from a woman aged 25 to 45 with primary liver carcinoma and hepatitis B virus infection. CDR3 residues: CSVSRLAGFQIEQFF. DNA of the CDR3: TGCAGCGTCTCTCGACTAGCGGGATTTCAGATTGAGCAGTTCTTC.